Below are 10 T cell receptor beta chains sequenced from a single sample in a study of blood T cell repertoires in COVID-19. Measured with immunoSEQ multiplex PCR; TCRdb has only the in-frame clones, and not every one. This table holds nearly 15,000 clones, about 91% found once. The specimen was peripheral blood. The origin of the receptors is a human donor in a cohort sampled during active COVID-19.

The chain has TRBV5-1 and TRBJ2-5; 8 nucleotides agree with TRBD2. Germline V gene data show CDR1 as SGHRS and CDR2 as YFSETQ. V lost 0 bases, J lost 1 base, and 2 bases stayed unmatched. The CDR3 is 15 amino acids. The CDR3 sequence: CASSLGGTSQETQYF. The CDR3 DNA reads as TGCGCCAGCAGCTTGGGGGGGACTAGCCAAGAGACCCAGTACTTC.

The rearrangement uses TRBV27 and TRBJ2-3, with TRBD1 identical over 7 bases. Germline assignment: CDR1 MNHEY and CDR2 SMNVEV (reference sequence). This CDR3 spans 16 amino acids. V was pared by 5 bases and J by 4 bases, with 12 bases of the junction left unmatched. The CDR3 DNA follows: TGTGCCAGCAGTGCCTTGACAGGGTACGGGGCAGATACGCAGTATTTT. Amino acids: CASSALTGYGADTQYF.

In DNA form, the CDR3 reads TGTGCCAGTAGTAGGACTAGCGGGAACGAGCAGTACTTC. Translating it yields CASSRTSGNEQYF. The gene calls are TRBV19 and TRBJ2-7; 12 bases align to TRBD2. The CDR3 is 13 amino acids. After removal of 4 bases from V and 5 bases from J, the junction contained 0 bases not matched to a gene. CDR1 and CDR2 (germline): LNHDA, SQIVND (reference sequence). Based on the CDR3 plus reference TRBV19 and TRBJ2-7, the full variable domain is DGGITQSPKYLFRKEGQNVTLSCEQNLNHDAMYWYRQDPGQGLRLIYYSQIVNDFQKGDIAEGYSVSREKKESFPLTVTSAQKNPTAFYLCASSRTSGNEQYFGPGTRLTVT.

By sample share, this clone is large (0.1 to 1%). This chain connects TRBV19 to TRBJ2-1, with a tentative D call TRBD2 (6 bases). With 5 bases removed from V and 3 bases from J, the gap between germline ends came to 20 bases. The CDR3 extends over 17 amino acids. Per germline, CDR1 LNHDA and CDR2 SQIVND (reference sequence). CDR3 in amino acids: CASSGRIDGMFYNEQFF. DNA for the CDR3: TGTGCCAGTAGTGGGAGGATTGACGGGATGTTCTACAATGAGCAGTTCTTC. Complete variable domain (other parts from reference TRBV19 and TRBJ2-1): DGGITQSPKYLFRKEGQNVTLSCEQNLNHDAMYWYRQDPGQGLRLIYYSQIVNDFQKGDIAEGYSVSREKKESFPLTVTSAQKNPTAFYLCASSGRIDGMFYNEQFFGPGTRLTVL.

This clone came up a few times. The CDR3 DNA sequence: TGTGCCAGCAGTTTATATTCTAGCGGCACAGATACGCAGTATTTT. Translation: CASSLYSSGTDTQYF. The rearrangement uses TRBV27 and TRBJ2-3, with D perhaps matching TRBD2 (6 bases). The V gene's germline CDR1 is MNHEY and CDR2 SMNVEV (reference sequence). The CDR3 contains 15 residues. V gave up 1 base and J gave up 1 base, with 9 bases separating them.

The gene calls are TRBV18 and TRBJ2-2; unclear D gene. The germline gives CDR1 KGHSH, CDR2 LQKENI. There are 16 residues in the CDR3. V was clipped by 1 base and J by 2 bases, with 11 bases between them. In DNA, the CDR3 is TGTGCCAGCTCACCACGGTTAGCTGGAAACACCGGGGAGCTGTTTTTT. Translating it yields CASSPRLAGNTGELFF.

This clone was counted once. The DNA of the CDR3 is TGTGCCAGCAGCTTAGAAGGTAGCGGGAGGGGAGATACGCAGTATTTT. It codes for CASSLEGSGRGDTQYF. The chain combines TRBV11-2 with TRBJ2-3; 11 positions agree with TRBD2. The CDR3 spans 16 residues. V lost 0 bases, J lost 5 bases, and 4 bases stayed unmatched. Germline CDR1 reads SGHAT; CDR2 reads FQNNGV.

The chain combines TRBV10-3 with TRBJ2-5; TRBD2 is a possible D gene (5 bases). The CDR3 has 12 amino acids. The germline CDR1 and CDR2 sequences are ENHRY and SYGVKD. V lost 6 bases and J lost 4, with 9 bases in between. The CDR3 is CAISEGLETQYF. For the CDR3, the DNA is TGTGCCATCAGCGAGGGCTTAGAGACCCAGTACTTC.

The chain is built from TRBV13 and TRBJ2-7; 8 positions agree with TRBD2. The junction had 1 base not matched to a gene; V was cut back by 2 bases and J by 1 base. The germline gives CDR1 PRHDT, CDR2 FYEKMQ (reference sequence). The CDR3 has 14 residues. CDR3 residues: CASSLPGGSYEQYF. CDR3 bases: TGTGCCAGCAGCTTACCGGGAGGGTCCTACGAGCAGTACTTC.

V is TRBV6-5 and J is TRBJ2-7; TRBD2 matches at 7 bases. CDR3 length equals 14 residues. V shed 8 bases, J shed 4 bases, and the junction held 11 bases outside the gene matches. Germline CDR1 reads MNHEY; CDR2 reads SVGAGI. CDR3 in DNA: TGTGCCAGCCGAAGCGGGACTCCACCTTACGAGCAGTACTTC. Translation gives CASRSGTPPYEQYF.